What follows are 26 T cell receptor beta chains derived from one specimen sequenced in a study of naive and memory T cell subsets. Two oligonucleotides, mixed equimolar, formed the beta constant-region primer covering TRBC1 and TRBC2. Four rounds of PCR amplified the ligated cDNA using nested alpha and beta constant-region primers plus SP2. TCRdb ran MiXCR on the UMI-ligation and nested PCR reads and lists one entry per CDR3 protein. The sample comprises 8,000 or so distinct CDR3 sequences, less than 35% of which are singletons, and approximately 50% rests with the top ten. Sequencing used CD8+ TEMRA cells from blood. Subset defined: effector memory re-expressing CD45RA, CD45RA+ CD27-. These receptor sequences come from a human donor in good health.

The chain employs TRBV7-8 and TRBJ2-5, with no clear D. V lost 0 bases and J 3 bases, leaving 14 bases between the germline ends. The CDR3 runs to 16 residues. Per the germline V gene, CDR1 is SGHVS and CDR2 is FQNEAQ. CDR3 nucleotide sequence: TGTGCCAGCAGCTTAGCGTTCCTTACGACCGAAGAGACCCAGTACTTC. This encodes CASSLAFLTTEETQYF.

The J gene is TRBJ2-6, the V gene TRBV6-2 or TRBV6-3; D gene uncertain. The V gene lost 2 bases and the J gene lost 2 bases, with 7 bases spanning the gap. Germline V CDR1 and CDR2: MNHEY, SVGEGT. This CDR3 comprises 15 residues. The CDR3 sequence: CASSYDGTGANVLTF. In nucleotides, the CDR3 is TGTGCCAGCAGTTACGACGGTACTGGGGCCAACGTCCTGACTTTC.

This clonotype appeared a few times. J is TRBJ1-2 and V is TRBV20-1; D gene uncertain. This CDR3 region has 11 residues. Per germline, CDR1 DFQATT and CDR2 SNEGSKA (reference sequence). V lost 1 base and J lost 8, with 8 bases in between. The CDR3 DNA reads TGCAGTGCTAGAGGGCTTTGGGGCTACACCTTC. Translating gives CSARGLWGYTF.

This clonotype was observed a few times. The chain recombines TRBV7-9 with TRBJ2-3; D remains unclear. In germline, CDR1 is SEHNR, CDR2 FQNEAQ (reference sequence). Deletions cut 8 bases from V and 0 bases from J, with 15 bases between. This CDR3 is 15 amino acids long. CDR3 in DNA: TGTGCCAGCCCGCCAAGCCCTCTTAGCACAGATACGCAGTATTTT. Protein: CASPPSPLSTDTQYF.

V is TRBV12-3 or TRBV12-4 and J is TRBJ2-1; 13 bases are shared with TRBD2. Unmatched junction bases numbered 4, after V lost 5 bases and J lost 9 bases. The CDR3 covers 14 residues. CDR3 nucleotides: TGTGCCAGCAGTGGACTAGCGGGAGTGGGTGAGCAGTTCTTC. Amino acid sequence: CASSGLAGVGEQFF.

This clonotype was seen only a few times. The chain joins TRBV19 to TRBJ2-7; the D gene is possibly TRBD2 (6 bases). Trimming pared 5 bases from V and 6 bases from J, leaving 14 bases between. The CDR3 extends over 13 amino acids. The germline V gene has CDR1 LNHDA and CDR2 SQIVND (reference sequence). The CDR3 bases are TGTGCCAGTAGTCTCGCACTAGCAAGCGAGCAGTACTTC. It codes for CASSLALASEQYF.

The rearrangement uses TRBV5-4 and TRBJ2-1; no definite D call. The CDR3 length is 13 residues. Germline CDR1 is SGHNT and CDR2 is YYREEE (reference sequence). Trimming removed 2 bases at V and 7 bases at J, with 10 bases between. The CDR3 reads CASSFGRTNEQFF. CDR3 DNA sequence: TGTGCCAGCAGCTTCGGACGGACGAATGAGCAGTTCTTC.

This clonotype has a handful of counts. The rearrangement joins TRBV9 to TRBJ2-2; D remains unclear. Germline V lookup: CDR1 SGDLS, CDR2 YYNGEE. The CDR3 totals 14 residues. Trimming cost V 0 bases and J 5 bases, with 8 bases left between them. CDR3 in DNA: TGTGCCAGCAGCGTAGTTGTGGGAACCGGGGAGCTGTTTTTT. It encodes CASSVVVGTGELFF. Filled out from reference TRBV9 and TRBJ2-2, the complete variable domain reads DSGVTQTPKHLITATGQRVTLRCSPRSGDLSVYWYQQSLDQGLQFLIQYYNGEERAKGNILERFSAQQFPDLHSELNLSSLELGDSALYFCASSVVVGTGELFFGEGSRLTVL.

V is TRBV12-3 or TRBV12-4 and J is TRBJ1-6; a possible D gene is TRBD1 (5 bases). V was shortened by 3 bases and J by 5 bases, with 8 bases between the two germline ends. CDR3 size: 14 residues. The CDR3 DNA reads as TGTGCCAGCAGTTTTGGGGCTGATAATTCACCCCTCCACTTT. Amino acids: CASSFGADNSPLHF.

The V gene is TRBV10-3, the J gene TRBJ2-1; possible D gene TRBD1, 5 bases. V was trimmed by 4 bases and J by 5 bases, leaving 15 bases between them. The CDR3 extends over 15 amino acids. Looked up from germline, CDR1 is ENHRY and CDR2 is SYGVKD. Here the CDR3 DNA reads TGTGCCATCAGTGTAAGTGGGGCGTCCGACAATGAGCAGTTCTTC. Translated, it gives CAISVSGASDNEQFF.

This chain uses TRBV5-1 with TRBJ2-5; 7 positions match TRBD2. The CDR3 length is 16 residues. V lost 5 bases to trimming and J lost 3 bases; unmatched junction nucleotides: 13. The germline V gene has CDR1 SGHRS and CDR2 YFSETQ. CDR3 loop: CASRSWDRGGEETQYF. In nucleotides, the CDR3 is TGCGCCAGCAGGTCCTGGGACCGCGGGGGAGAAGAGACCCAGTACTTC.

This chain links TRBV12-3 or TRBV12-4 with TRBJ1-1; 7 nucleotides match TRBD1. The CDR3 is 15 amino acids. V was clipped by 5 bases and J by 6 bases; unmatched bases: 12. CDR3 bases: TGTGCCAGCAGTCCCGCGACAGGGTTAGGATCTGAAGCTTTCTTT. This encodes CASSPATGLGSEAFF.

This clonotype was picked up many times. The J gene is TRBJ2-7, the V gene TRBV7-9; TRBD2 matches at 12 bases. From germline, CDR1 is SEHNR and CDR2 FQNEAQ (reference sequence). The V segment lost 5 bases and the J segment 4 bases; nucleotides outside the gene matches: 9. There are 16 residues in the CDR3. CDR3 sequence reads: CASSPPGLAGLYEQYF. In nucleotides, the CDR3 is TGTGCCAGCAGCCCCCCGGGACTAGCGGGTCTATACGAGCAGTACTTC.

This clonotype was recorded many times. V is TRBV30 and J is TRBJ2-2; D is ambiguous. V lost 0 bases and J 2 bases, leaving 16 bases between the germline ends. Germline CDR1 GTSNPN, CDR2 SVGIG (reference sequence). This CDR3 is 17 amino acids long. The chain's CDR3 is CAWSVSLGWENTGELFF. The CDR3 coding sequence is TGTGCCTGGAGTGTATCCCTCGGGTGGGAAAACACCGGGGAGCTGTTTTTT.

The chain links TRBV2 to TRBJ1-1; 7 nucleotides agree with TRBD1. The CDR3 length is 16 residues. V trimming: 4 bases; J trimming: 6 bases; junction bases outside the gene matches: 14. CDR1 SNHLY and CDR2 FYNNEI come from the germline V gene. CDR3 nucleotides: TGTGCCAGCAGTGGAGCCTGGGAGGGGGCGTCGTCTGAAGCTTTCTTT. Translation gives CASSGAWEGASSEAFF.

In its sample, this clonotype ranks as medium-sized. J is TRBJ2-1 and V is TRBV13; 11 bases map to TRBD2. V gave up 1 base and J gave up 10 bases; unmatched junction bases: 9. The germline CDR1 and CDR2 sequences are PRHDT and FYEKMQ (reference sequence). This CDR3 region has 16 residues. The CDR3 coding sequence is TGTGCCAGCAGCTTAGACGTAGCGGGGGGGCCCAGGGAGCAGTTCTTC. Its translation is CASSLDVAGGPREQFF.

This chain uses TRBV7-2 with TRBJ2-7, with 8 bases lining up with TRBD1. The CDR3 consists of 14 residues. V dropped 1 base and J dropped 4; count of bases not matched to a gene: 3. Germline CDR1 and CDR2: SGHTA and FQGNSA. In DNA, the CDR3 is TGTGCCAGCAGCTTAGGGACAGGGATATACGAGCAGTACTTC. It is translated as CASSLGTGIYEQYF. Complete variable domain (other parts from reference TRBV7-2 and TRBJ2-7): GAGVSQSPSNKVTEKGKDVELRCDPISGHTALYWYRQSLGQGLEFLIYFQGNSAPDKSGLPSDRFSAERTGGSVSTLTIQRTQQEDSAVYLCASSLGTGIYEQYFGPGTRLTVT.

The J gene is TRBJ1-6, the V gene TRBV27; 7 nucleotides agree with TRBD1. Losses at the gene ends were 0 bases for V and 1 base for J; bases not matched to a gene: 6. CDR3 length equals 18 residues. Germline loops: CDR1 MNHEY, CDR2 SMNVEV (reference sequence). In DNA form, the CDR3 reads TGTGCCAGCAGTTTATCGGTAAACAGGGGATCCTATAATTCACCCCTCCACTTT. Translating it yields CASSLSVNRGSYNSPLHF.

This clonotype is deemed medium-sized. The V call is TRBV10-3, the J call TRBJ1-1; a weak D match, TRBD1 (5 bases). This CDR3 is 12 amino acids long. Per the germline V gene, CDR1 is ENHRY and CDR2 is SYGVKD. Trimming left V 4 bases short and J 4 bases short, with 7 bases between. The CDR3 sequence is CAISGQLTEAFF. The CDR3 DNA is TGTGCCATCAGTGGACAGCTCACTGAAGCTTTCTTT.

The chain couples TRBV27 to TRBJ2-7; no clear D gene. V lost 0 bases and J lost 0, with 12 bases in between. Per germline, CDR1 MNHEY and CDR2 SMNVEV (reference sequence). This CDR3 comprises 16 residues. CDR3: CASSLSVTVSSYEQYF. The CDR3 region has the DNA TGTGCCAGCAGTTTATCTGTTACCGTCAGCTCCTACGAGCAGTACTTC.

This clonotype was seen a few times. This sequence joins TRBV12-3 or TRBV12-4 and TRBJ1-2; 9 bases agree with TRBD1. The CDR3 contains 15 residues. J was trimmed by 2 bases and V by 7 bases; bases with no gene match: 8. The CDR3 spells CASTNRTGENYGYTF. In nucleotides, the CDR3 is TGTGCCAGCACTAATAGGACAGGGGAAAACTATGGCTACACCTTC.

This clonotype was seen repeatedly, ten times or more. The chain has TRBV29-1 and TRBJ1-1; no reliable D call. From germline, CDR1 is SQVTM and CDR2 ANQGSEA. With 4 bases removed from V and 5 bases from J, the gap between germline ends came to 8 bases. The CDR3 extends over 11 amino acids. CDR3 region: CSVAPLTEAFF. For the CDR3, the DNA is TGCAGCGTTGCCCCGCTAACTGAAGCTTTCTTT.

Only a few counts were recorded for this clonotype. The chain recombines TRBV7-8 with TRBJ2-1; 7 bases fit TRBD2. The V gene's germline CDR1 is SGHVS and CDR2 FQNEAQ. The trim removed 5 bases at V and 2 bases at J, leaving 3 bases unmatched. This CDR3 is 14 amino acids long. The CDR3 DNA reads TGTGCCAGCAGCCTCGGGACTACCTACAATGAGCAGTTCTTC. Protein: CASSLGTTYNEQFF.

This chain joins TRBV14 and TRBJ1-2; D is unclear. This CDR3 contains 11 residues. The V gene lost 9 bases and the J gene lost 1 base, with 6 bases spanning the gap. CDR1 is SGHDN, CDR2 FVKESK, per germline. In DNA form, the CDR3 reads TGTGCCAGACGAGATAACTATGGCTACACCTTC. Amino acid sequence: CARRDNYGYTF.

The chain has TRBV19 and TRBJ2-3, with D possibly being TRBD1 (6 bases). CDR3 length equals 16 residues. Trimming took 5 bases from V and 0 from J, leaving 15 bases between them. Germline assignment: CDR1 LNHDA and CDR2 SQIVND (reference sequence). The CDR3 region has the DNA TGTGCCAGTAGTTTCGAAGGACAGTTAAGCACAGATACGCAGTATTTT. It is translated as CASSFEGQLSTDTQYF.

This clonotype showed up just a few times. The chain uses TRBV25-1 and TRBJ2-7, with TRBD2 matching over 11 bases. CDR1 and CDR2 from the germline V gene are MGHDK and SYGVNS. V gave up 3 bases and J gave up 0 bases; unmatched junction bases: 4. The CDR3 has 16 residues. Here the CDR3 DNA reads TGTGCCAGCAGTGAGGCGGGACTAGCGGACTCCTACGAGCAGTACTTC. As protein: CASSEAGLADSYEQYF.